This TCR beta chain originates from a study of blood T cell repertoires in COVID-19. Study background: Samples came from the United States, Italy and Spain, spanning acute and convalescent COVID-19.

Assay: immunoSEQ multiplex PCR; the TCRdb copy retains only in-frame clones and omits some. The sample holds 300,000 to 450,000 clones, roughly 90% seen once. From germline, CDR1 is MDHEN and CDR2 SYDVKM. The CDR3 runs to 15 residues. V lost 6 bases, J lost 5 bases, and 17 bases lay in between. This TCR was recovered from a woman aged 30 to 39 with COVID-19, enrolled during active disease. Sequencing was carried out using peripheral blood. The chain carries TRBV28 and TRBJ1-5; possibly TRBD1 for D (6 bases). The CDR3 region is CASSSETGSYQPQHF. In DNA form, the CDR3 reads TGTGCCAGCAGCTCTGAAACAGGGTCTTATCAGCCCCAGCATTTT.